The clone carrying this T cell receptor (beta chain) counts as large. Sequencing was performed with immunoSEQ multiplex PCR; in TCRdb, only in-frame clones are kept and a portion is missing. The data hold around 9,100 clones, with 56% observed a single time. The data belong to a study of tissue T cells after allogeneic stem cell transplantation. This CDR3 contains 14 residues. Trimming removed 5 bases at V and 1 base at J, with 11 bases between. Per germline, CDR1 SEHNR and CDR2 FQNEAQ (reference sequence). The sample was tissue from the jejunum, taken at autopsy. V usage is TRBV7-9 and J usage is TRBJ2-5; a weak D match, TRBD1 (6 bases). This TCR came from a female donor aged 60 or older with lung cancer. CDR3 protein: CASSTQGRQETQYF. CDR3 in DNA: TGTGCCAGCAGCACACAGGGACGCCAAGAGACCCAGTACTTC.